The rows below give T cell receptor beta chains drawn from one sample of a study of CD8 T cells in Susac syndrome. TCRdb ran MiXCR on the immunoSEQ multiplex PCR reads and lists one entry per CDR3 protein. The table lists some 240,000 distinct CDR3 sequences, almost 97% of them singletons, with about 0.1% in the top ten. Sequenced material: CD4+ T cells from PBMCs. These receptors came from a human donor with Susac syndrome. CDR3s include the opening cysteine and the closing phenylalanine or tryptophan. Fields, in order: J gene, CDR3 length, V gene, CDR3 protein.

>TRBJ2-7|14|TRBV15
CATSSWTGSYEQYF
>TRBJ2-7|11|TRBV12-3/TRBV12-4
CASSYQSEQYF
>TRBJ2-5|16|TRBV4-2
CASSRWFGGEVETQYF
>TRBJ2-7|12|TRBV2
CASRRLASEQYF
>TRBJ2-2|13|TRBV20-1
CSVASGVTGELFF
>TRBJ2-7|15|TRBV20-1
CSATGGAVSSYEQYF
>TRBJ1-2|12|TRBV25-1
CASSEQLYGYTF
>TRBJ2-1|15|TRBV20-1
CSAQPGLADLGGQFF
>TRBJ1-2|13|TRBV7-9
CASSLSSTDGYTF
>TRBJ2-2|14|TRBV14
CASSQDRNTGELFF
>TRBJ2-6|17|TRBV29-1
CSVESGGHWGGRTILTF
>TRBJ1-1|13|TRBV30
CAWTRLMGTEAFF
>TRBJ2-1|19|TRBV11-2
CASSLEPGLAVPIYNEQFF
>TRBJ1-5|13|TRBV29-1
CSAAGQAQGPQHF
>TRBJ2-7|13|TRBV24-1
CATSEGPPYEQYF
>TRBJ1-1|13|TRBV6-2/TRBV6-3
CATYSPTDTEAFF